Listed below are T cell receptor beta chains from one sample, sequenced in a study of Ad26.COV2.S vaccination and SARS-CoV-2 variants. Clones were read by immunoSEQ multiplex PCR, and TCRdb kept only the in-frame ones, dropping some. The data show around 270,000 clones, with 87% seen just once and less than 3% held by the top ten. Sequencing was performed on peripheral blood, taken in a trial of Ad26.COV2.S vaccine versus placebo. The receptors shown here come from a person between 18 and 65 years old who received the Ad26.COV2.S COVID-19 vaccine or a placebo. The CDR3 runs from the conserved cysteine through the conserved F or W. The D gene is left open where the match is weak. Clone size is stated in some rows and not others, as once, few, many or a class when expanded.

NA	TRBJ2-3	TRBV4-1	NA	CASSQDRGTDTQYF	TGCGCCAGCAGCCAAGATCGGGGGACAGATACGCAGTATTTT
NA	TRBJ1-4	TRBV5-6	NA	CASSLPDLSEKLFF	TGTGCCAGCAGCTTGCCGGACTTAAGCGAAAAACTGTTTTTT
NA	TRBJ1-1	TRBV18	NA	CASSLGAGNTEAFF	TGTGCCAGCTCTCTAGGGGCGGGGAACACTGAAGCTTTCTTT
NA	TRBJ2-3	TRBV3-1/TRBV3-2	once	CASSPRQAFTDTQYF	TGTGCCAGCAGCCCGAGGCAGGCGTTCACAGATACGCAGTATTTT
TRBD2	TRBJ2-1	TRBV11-2	NA	CASSSRSKTSGSSYNEQFF	TGTGCCAGCAGCTCCCGAAGCAAGACTAGCGGGAGCTCCTACAATGAGCAGTTCTTC
NA	TRBJ1-6	TRBV25-1	NA	CASSESRGVSPLHF	TGTGCCAGCAGTGAATCAAGGGGGGTCTCACCCCTCCACTTT
NA	TRBJ2-3	TRBV5-1	once	CASSLGQSTDTQYF	TGCGCCAGCAGCTTGGGGCAGAGCACAGATACGCAGTATTTT
TRBD1	TRBJ2-1	TRBV24-1	NA	CATSDYRGSSYNEQFF	TGTGCCACCAGTGATTACAGGGGGAGCTCCTACAATGAGCAGTTCTTC
NA	TRBJ1-1	TRBV18	NA	CASSGNTEAFF	TGTGCCAGCTCGGGTAACACTGAAGCTTTCTTT
TRBD2	TRBJ2-1	TRBV4-2	NA	CASSQGGGRVYNEQFF	TGTGCCAGCAGCCAAGGAGGCGGGAGGGTTTACAATGAGCAGTTCTTC
NA	TRBJ1-2	TRBV6-1	NA	CASSEAPRVRGNGYTF	TGTGCCAGCAGTGAAGCGCCCAGGGTGAGGGGAAATGGCTACACCTTC
TRBD2	TRBJ2-7	TRBV4-3	many	CASSQDLGGGAYEQYF	TGCGCCAGCAGCCAAGATCTCGGCGGGGGGGCGTACGAGCAGTACTTC
NA	TRBJ1-5	TRBV19	NA	CASSWEGPYSNQPQHF	TGTGCCAGTAGTTGGGAGGGGCCTTATAGCAATCAGCCCCAGCATTTT
NA	TRBJ2-5	TRBV7-9	NA	CASSNKVGETQYF	TGTGCCAGCAGTAACAAGGTCGGTGAGACCCAGTACTTC
NA	TRBJ2-4	TRBV21-1	NA	CASSKGLTIVKNIQYF	TGTGCTAGCAGCAAAGGACTGACAATTGTCAAAAACATTCAGTACTTC
TRBD2	TRBJ2-7	TRBV4-3	NA	CASSQGSGGVTYEQYF	TGCGCCAGCAGCCAAGGGAGCGGGGGTGTAACCTACGAGCAGTACTTC
TRBD1	TRBJ2-5	TRBV6-2/TRBV6-3	NA	CASSMDRVEETQYF	TGTGCCAGCAGCATGGACAGGGTTGAAGAGACCCAGTACTTC
TRBD1	TRBJ1-6	TRBV9	NA	CASSDRDRGRGSPLHF	TGTGCCAGCAGCGACCGGGACAGGGGGCGAGGTTCACCCCTCCACTTT
NA	TRBJ2-3	TRBV7-2	NA	CASSSTRTSTDTQYF	TGTGCCAGCAGCTCCACAAGGACCAGCACAGATACGCAGTATTTT
NA	TRBJ2-3	TRBV4-2	NA	CASSQGGSRNTQYF	TGTGCCAGCAGCCAAGGGGGGAGCAGGAATACGCAGTATTTT
NA	TRBJ1-1	TRBV6-5	NA	CASTPGGAETEAFF	TGTGCCAGCACGCCGGGGGGGGCAGAAACTGAAGCTTTCTTT
TRBD1	TRBJ1-6	TRBV9	NA	CASSVAGTGVSPLHF	TGTGCCAGCAGCGTCGCCGGGACAGGGGTTTCACCCCTCCACTTT
TRBD2	TRBJ2-1	TRBV14	NA	CASSQRGRSSYNEQFF	TGTGCCAGCAGCCAACGCGGGAGGAGCTCCTACAATGAGCAGTTCTTC
NA	TRBJ2-1	TRBV12-3/TRBV12-4	once	CASSLGASNEQFF	TGTGCCAGCAGTTTAGGAGCGTCCAATGAGCAGTTCTTC
NA	TRBJ2-2	TRBV5-1	NA	CASSLYLNGELFF	TGCGCCAGCAGCTTGTACTTGAACGGGGAGCTGTTTTTT
NA	TRBJ1-5	TRBV7-8	NA	CASSSNRVFDNQPQHF	TGTGCCAGCAGCTCGAACAGGGTGTTTGACAATCAGCCCCAGCATTTT
NA	TRBJ2-7	TRBV9	NA	CASSAEGHEQYF	TGTGCCAGCAGCGCGGAGGGACACGAGCAGTACTTC
NA	TRBJ2-7	TRBV7-2	NA	CASSLYAGTSYEQYF	TGTGCCAGCAGCTTATACGCGGGGACTTCCTACGAGCAGTACTTC
NA	TRBJ1-6	TRBV7-2	once	CASSARTASNSPLHF	TGTGCCAGCAGCGCGAGGACAGCCTCTAATTCACCCCTCCACTTT
TRBD2	TRBJ2-3	TRBV4-1	NA	CASSQEGGGTDTQYF	TGCGCCAGCAGCCAAGAGGGGGGGGGCACAGATACGCAGTATTTT
TRBD2	TRBJ2-3	TRBV11-2	NA	CASSLFRLAGGDTQYF	TGTGCCAGCAGCTTATTCCGGCTAGCGGGGGGAGATACGCAGTATTTT
NA	TRBJ2-7	TRBV7-2	NA	CASSLVTGDRRYEQYF	TGTGCCAGCAGCTTAGTGACAGGTGACAGAAGGTACGAGCAGTACTTC
NA	TRBJ2-1	TRBV9	NA	CASGESLSSYNEQFF	TGTGCCAGCGGCGAGTCTCTTAGCTCCTACAATGAGCAGTTCTTC
NA	TRBJ2-2	TRBV5-4	few	CASSLGGGMNTGELFF	TGTGCCAGCAGCTTGGGAGGCGGGATGAACACCGGGGAGCTGTTTTTT
TRBD2	TRBJ2-3	TRBV30	NA	CAWTRGGASTDTQYF	TGTGCCTGGACCCGGGGGGGCGCTAGCACAGATACGCAGTATTTT
NA	TRBJ1-5	TRBV6-6	NA	CASSSRQNNQPQHF	TGTGCCAGCAGTTCGAGGCAGAACAATCAGCCCCAGCATTTT
NA	TRBJ2-2	TRBV27	NA	CASSGRTSTGELFF	TGTGCCAGCAGTGGGCGGACTTCCACCGGGGAGCTGTTTTTT
NA	TRBJ2-7	TRBV29-1	NA	CSVEDRGQYF	TGCAGCGTTGAAGACCGGGGACAGTACTTC
NA	TRBJ2-4	TRBV4-3	NA	CASSQDVDREAKNIQYF	TGCGCCAGCAGCCAAGATGTGGACAGAGAAGCCAAAAACATTCAGTACTTC
NA	TRBJ1-3	TRBV4-3	NA	CASSQDLDTGNTIYF	TGCGCCAGCAGCCAAGATTTGGATACTGGAAACACCATATATTTT
NA	TRBJ2-5	TRBV18	NA	CASSHTVGKTQYF	TGTGCCAGCTCACATACCGTAGGGAAGACCCAGTACTTC
NA	TRBJ1-1	TRBV6-5	NA	CASRQSNTEAFF	TGTGCCAGCAGGCAGTCGAACACTGAAGCTTTCTTT
NA	TRBJ2-2	TRBV4-2	NA	CASSQVTGTYGELFF	TGTGCCAGCAGCCAAGTGACCGGGACGTACGGGGAGCTGTTTTTT
TRBD2	TRBJ2-3	TRBV7-3	NA	CASSLAAGGRRDTQYF	TGTGCCAGCAGCTTAGCCGCGGGGGGGCGTCGAGATACGCAGTATTTT
TRBD2	TRBJ2-1	TRBV7-2	NA	CASSLGLAGGSSYNEQFF	TGTGCCAGCAGCTTAGGACTAGCGGGAGGGAGCTCCTACAATGAGCAGTTCTTC
NA	TRBJ2-1	TRBV5-6	NA	CASSFLLLVLTENEQFF	TGTGCCAGCAGCTTCCTTCTACTAGTGCTGACGGAGAATGAGCAGTTCTTC
NA	TRBJ2-1	TRBV7-2	NA	CASSFPPTRSNEQFF	TGTGCCAGCAGCTTTCCCCCGACTAGATCCAATGAGCAGTTCTTC
NA	TRBJ1-4	TRBV7-9	NA	CASSLARHRAGEKLFF	TGTGCCAGCAGCTTAGCGCGCCACAGGGCGGGAGAAAAACTGTTTTTT